The rows below give T cell receptor beta chains drawn from one sample of a study of blood T cell repertoires in COVID-19. This table comes from immunoSEQ multiplex PCR, and its TCRdb copy is limited to in-frame clones, with some not included. The sample carries 300,000 to 450,000 clones, more than 75% recorded once. Sequenced sample: peripheral blood. The source is a human donor in a cohort sampled during active COVID-19. The CDR3 runs from the conserved cysteine through the conserved F or W. A D gene is named only where the DNA matches it firmly. Clone size is shown for a subset of rows, as once, few, many or a class of expanded clone.

TRBD2 TRBJ2-1 TRBV5-1 - 15 CASSQTSGVNNEQFF TGCGCCAGCAGCCAGACTAGCGGGGTAAACAATGAGCAGTTCTTC
TRBD1 TRBJ1-6 TRBV6-5 - 15 CASSQTGGRNSPLHF TGTGCCAGCAGCCAGACAGGGGGCCGGAATTCACCCCTCCACTTT
- TRBJ2-5 TRBV25-1 - 15 CASSENGPRGETQYF TGTGCCAGCAGTGAAAACGGCCCGAGGGGGGAGACCCAGTACTTC
TRBD2 TRBJ2-4 TRBV18 - 13 CASSPGGENIQYF TGTGCCAGCTCACCAGGGGGGGAAAACATTCAGTACTTC
- TRBJ2-1 TRBV7-2 few 12 CASSFSHNEQFF TGTGCCAGCAGCTTTAGTCATAATGAGCAGTTCTTC
TRBD1 TRBJ1-2 TRBV5-1 - 14 CASSARDRGGGYTF TGCGCCAGCAGCGCCCGGGACAGGGGGGGAGGCTACACCTTC
- TRBJ2-7 TRBV19 - 14 CASSMSSKGYEQYF TGTGCCAGTAGTATGTCTAGCAAGGGCTACGAGCAGTACTTC
- TRBJ2-3 TRBV18 - 15 CASSPSKGESDTQYF TGTGCCAGCTCACCCTCCAAGGGGGAGTCCGATACGCAGTATTTT
- TRBJ2-7 TRBV27 once 13 CASWDIGGYEQYF TGTGCCAGTTGGGACATCGGCGGGTACGAGCAGTACTTC
TRBD1 TRBJ2-2 TRBV2 - 18 CASSSGTGWQEDTGELFF TGTGCCAGCAGTAGCGGGACAGGGTGGCAGGAGGACACCGGGGAGCTGTTTTTT
- TRBJ2-2 TRBV28 - 15 CASSPAGVATGELFF TGTGCCAGCAGCCCCGCAGGGGTCGCCACCGGGGAGCTGTTTTTT
- TRBJ1-5 TRBV20-1 few 11 CSASYGGPQHF TGCAGTGCTAGTTACGGCGGGCCCCAGCATTTT
- TRBJ2-5 TRBV7-9 - 12 CASSGSQETQYF TGTGCCAGCAGCGGCTCCCAAGAGACCCAGTACTTC
- TRBJ2-7 TRBV20-1 once 15 CSASSTLEGAYEQYF TGCAGTGCTAGTAGTACTCTTGAGGGAGCCTACGAGCAGTACTTC
- TRBJ1-2 TRBV7-2 - 14 CASSLASLNYGYTF TGTGCCAGCAGCTTAGCGAGCCTAAACTATGGCTACACCTTC
- TRBJ1-4 TRBV7-6 - 16 CASSLAMAGSGEKLFF TGTGCCAGCAGCTTAGCGATGGCAGGGTCAGGCGAAAAACTGTTTTTT
- TRBJ2-7 TRBV3-1/TRBV3-2 once 12 CASSLQGHEQYF TGTGCCAGCAGCCTCCAGGGCCACGAGCAGTACTTC
- TRBJ2-5 TRBV2 - 18 CASSERLASAALQETQYF TGTGCCAGCAGTGAACGTTTGGCTAGCGCTGCCCTCCAAGAGACCCAGTACTTC
TRBD2 TRBJ2-7 TRBV13 once 15 CASSWYTGGSYEQYF TGTGCCAGCAGCTGGTATACGGGAGGTTCCTACGAGCAGTACTTC
TRBD1 TRBJ2-4 TRBV4-1 - 18 CASSEGQGLRLAKNIQYF TGCGCCAGCAGCGAAGGACAGGGACTTAGACTAGCCAAAAACATTCAGTACTTC
TRBD1 TRBJ1-3 TRBV18 - 15 CASSEDRDSGNTIYF TGTGCCAGCTCTGAGGACAGGGACTCTGGAAACACCATATATTTT
- TRBJ1-6 TRBV6-5 - 13 CASSLAYNSPLHF TGTGCCAGCAGCTTAGCTTATAATTCACCCCTCCACTTT
TRBD2 TRBJ2-3 TRBV28 - 14 CASETSGGTDTQYF TGTGCCAGCGAAACTAGCGGGGGCACAGATACGCAGTATTTT
- TRBJ2-7 TRBV19 - 14 CASSPQKGSGEQYF TGTGCCAGTAGCCCCCAGAAAGGGAGTGGCGAGCAGTACTTC
- TRBJ2-5 TRBV19 - 14 CASSSFDRSKTQYF TGTGCCAGTAGTTCATTTGACAGGTCCAAGACCCAGTACTTC
TRBD1 TRBJ1-1 TRBV5-1 many 15 CASTRDVDRGREAFF TGCGCCAGCACCCGTGATGTGGACAGGGGACGAGAAGCTTTCTTT
TRBD2 TRBJ2-7 TRBV6-1 - 17 CASSEHDPGGETYEQYF TGTGCCAGCAGTGAACATGATCCGGGGGGGGAAACCTACGAGCAGTACTTC